These T cell receptor beta chains were read from a single sample in a study of blood T cell repertoires in COVID-19. Repertoires were generated with immunoSEQ multiplex PCR, while TCRdb's copy carries only in-frame clones and drops some. The table lists some 120,000 clones, around 91% of them singletons, with around a quarter in the top ten. The sample taken for sequencing was peripheral blood. The origin of the receptors is a man aged 65-85 years with active or convalescent COVID-19. Each CDR3 is given with its conserved first and last residue. D genes are given only for firm matches. The size of a clone is reported for some rows only, either as once, few or many, or as a class for expanded clones.

D: TRBD2
J: TRBJ2-1
V: TRBV11-2
size: NA
CDR3: CASSLDGLAGEQFF
DNA: TGTGCCAGCAGCTTAGACGGTCTAGCGGGGGAGCAGTTCTTC

D: NA
J: TRBJ2-1
V: TRBV18
size: NA
CDR3: CASSPGRGVWDEQFF
DNA: TGTGCCAGCTCACCTGGCCGGGGAGTGTGGGATGAGCAGTTCTTC

D: TRBD2
J: TRBJ2-3
V: TRBV28
size: NA
CDR3: CASSSRHPGTPPGTSGRVADTQYF
DNA: TGTGCCAGCAGTTCGCGCCACCCCGGGACCCCTCCTGGGACTAGCGGGAGGGTTGCAGATACGCAGTATTTT

D: TRBD2
J: TRBJ2-5
V: TRBV5-1
size: NA
CDR3: CASSFGTSGSRETQYF
DNA: TGCGCCAGCAGCTTTGGGACTAGCGGGAGTAGGGAGACCCAGTACTTC

D: TRBD2
J: TRBJ2-7
V: TRBV7-3
size: NA
CDR3: CASSEGGSGYEQYF
DNA: TGTGCCAGCAGCGAGGGCGGGAGTGGCTACGAGCAGTACTTC

D: NA
J: TRBJ1-5
V: TRBV19
size: NA
CDR3: CASSIVLRGRNQPQHF
DNA: TGTGCCAGTAGTATAGTTCTAAGAGGGCGCAATCAGCCCCAGCATTTT

D: NA
J: TRBJ1-2
V: TRBV19
size: NA
CDR3: CAAGGHGSYGYTF
DNA: TGTGCTGCCGGCGGGCACGGGAGCTATGGCTACACCTTC

D: TRBD1
J: TRBJ1-2
V: TRBV2
size: NA
CDR3: CASSEQGAKSYTF
DNA: TGTGCCAGCAGTGAACAGGGGGCTAAGTCCTACACCTTC

D: TRBD1
J: TRBJ1-5
V: TRBV5-8
size: NA
CDR3: CASSKGTGGGNQPQHF
DNA: TGTGCCAGCAGCAAAGGGACAGGGGGGGGCAATCAGCCCCAGCATTTT

D: TRBD1
J: TRBJ1-1
V: TRBV9
size: NA
CDR3: CASSPGQGAGTEAFF
DNA: TGTGCCAGCAGCCCGGGACAGGGGGCCGGCACTGAAGCTTTCTTT

D: TRBD1
J: TRBJ2-2
V: TRBV18
size: NA
CDR3: CASSLRGRFTGELFF
DNA: TGTGCCAGCTCACTCAGGGGGCGCTTCACCGGGGAGCTGTTTTTT

D: NA
J: TRBJ2-1
V: TRBV11-2
size: NA
CDR3: CASTGWREKYNEQFF
DNA: TGTGCCAGCACCGGCTGGAGGGAAAAATACAATGAGCAGTTCTTC

D: NA
J: TRBJ2-3
V: TRBV3-1/TRBV3-2
size: NA
CDR3: CASSRKGVDTQYF
DNA: TGTGCCAGCAGCCGTAAGGGGGTGGATACGCAGTATTTT

D: NA
J: TRBJ1-1
V: TRBV27
size: NA
CDR3: CASSLWGVATEAFF
DNA: TGTGCCAGCAGTTTATGGGGGGTGGCCACTGAAGCTTTCTTT

D: NA
J: TRBJ2-1
V: TRBV19
size: NA
CDR3: CATGGPYNEQFF
DNA: TGTGCCACCGGAGGGCCCTACAATGAGCAGTTCTTC

D: TRBD1
J: TRBJ2-5
V: TRBV2
size: few
CDR3: CASGTVQETQYF
DNA: TGTGCCAGTGGGACAGTGCAAGAGACCCAGTACTTC

D: TRBD2
J: TRBJ2-3
V: TRBV20-1
size: NA
CDR3: CSASTGLAGAEGTDTQYF
DNA: TGCAGTGCTAGTACGGGACTAGCGGGGGCCGAGGGGACAGATACGCAGTATTTT

D: TRBD1
J: TRBJ1-5
V: TRBV10-3
size: NA
CDR3: CAISPGQGQDQPQHF
DNA: TGTGCCATCAGCCCGGGACAGGGCCAAGATCAGCCCCAGCATTTT

D: TRBD1
J: TRBJ1-6
V: TRBV5-5
size: NA
CDR3: CASSPGQGSNSPLHF
DNA: TGTGCCAGCAGCCCAGGACAGGGCAGTAATTCACCCCTCCACTTT

D: NA
J: TRBJ2-7
V: TRBV28
size: NA
CDR3: CASRTTGTYEQYF
DNA: TGTGCCAGCAGGACCACAGGGACCTACGAGCAGTACTTC

D: TRBD1
J: TRBJ1-1
V: TRBV27
size: NA
CDR3: CASSKNRQGVTEAFF
DNA: TGTGCCAGCAGTAAAAACCGACAGGGTGTCACTGAAGCTTTCTTT

D: NA
J: TRBJ2-7
V: TRBV28
size: NA
CDR3: CASTQPGDIYEQYF
DNA: TGTGCCAGCACGCAGCCAGGCGATATCTACGAGCAGTACTTC

D: TRBD2
J: TRBJ2-4
V: TRBV5-1
size: NA
CDR3: CASSLGLAGTNIQYF
DNA: TGCGCCAGCAGCTTGGGACTAGCGGGAACAAACATTCAGTACTTC

D: TRBD1
J: TRBJ1-2
V: TRBV28
size: NA
CDR3: CASSLSGTGWYGYTF
DNA: TGTGCCAGCAGTTTATCCGGGACAGGGTGGTATGGCTACACCTTC

D: NA
J: TRBJ2-7
V: TRBV11-2
size: NA
CDR3: CASSLEAPVSGAYEQYF
DNA: TGTGCCAGCAGCTTAGAGGCCCCGGTGTCCGGAGCCTACGAGCAGTACTTC

D: TRBD2
J: TRBJ2-7
V: TRBV7-2
size: once
CDR3: CASSLESLLAGTPREQYF
DNA: TGTGCCAGCAGCTTAGAGTCTCTACTAGCGGGAACTCCCCGTGAGCAGTACTTC

D: TRBD2
J: TRBJ2-1
V: TRBV7-9
size: NA
CDR3: CASSSPGLAYSSSYNEQFF
DNA: TGTGCCAGCAGCTCGCCGGGACTAGCGTATTCCTCCTCCTACAATGAGCAGTTCTTC

D: NA
J: TRBJ2-7
V: TRBV25-1
size: NA
CDR3: CASSGRSYEQYF
DNA: TGTGCCAGCAGTGGCAGATCCTACGAGCAGTACTTC